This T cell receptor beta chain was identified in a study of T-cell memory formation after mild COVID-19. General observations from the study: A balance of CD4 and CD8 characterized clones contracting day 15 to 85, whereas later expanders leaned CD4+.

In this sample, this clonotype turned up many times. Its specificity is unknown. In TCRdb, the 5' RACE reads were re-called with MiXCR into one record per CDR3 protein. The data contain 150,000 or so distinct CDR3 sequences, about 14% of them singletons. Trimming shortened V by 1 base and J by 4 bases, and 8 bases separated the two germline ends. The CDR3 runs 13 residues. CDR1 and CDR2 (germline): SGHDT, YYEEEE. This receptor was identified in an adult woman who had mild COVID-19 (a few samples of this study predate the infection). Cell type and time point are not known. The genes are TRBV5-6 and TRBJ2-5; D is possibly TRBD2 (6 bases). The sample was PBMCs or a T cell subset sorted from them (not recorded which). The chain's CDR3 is CASSLSGPETQYF. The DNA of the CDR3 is TGTGCCAGCAGCTTGAGCGGGCCAGAGACCCAGTACTTC.